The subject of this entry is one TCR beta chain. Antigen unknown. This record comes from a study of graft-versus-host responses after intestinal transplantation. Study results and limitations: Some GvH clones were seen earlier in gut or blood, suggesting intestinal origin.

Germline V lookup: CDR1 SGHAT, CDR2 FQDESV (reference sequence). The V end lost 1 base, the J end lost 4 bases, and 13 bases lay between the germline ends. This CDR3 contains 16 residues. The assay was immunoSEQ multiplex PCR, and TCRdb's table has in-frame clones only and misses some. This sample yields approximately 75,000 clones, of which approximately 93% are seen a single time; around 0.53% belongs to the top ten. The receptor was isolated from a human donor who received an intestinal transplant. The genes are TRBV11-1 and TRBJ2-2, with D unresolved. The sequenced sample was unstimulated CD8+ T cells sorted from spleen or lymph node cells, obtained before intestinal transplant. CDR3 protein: CASSLGQIESTGELFF. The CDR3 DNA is TGTGCCAGCAGCTTAGGGCAAATCGAATCCACCGGGGAGCTGTTTTTT.